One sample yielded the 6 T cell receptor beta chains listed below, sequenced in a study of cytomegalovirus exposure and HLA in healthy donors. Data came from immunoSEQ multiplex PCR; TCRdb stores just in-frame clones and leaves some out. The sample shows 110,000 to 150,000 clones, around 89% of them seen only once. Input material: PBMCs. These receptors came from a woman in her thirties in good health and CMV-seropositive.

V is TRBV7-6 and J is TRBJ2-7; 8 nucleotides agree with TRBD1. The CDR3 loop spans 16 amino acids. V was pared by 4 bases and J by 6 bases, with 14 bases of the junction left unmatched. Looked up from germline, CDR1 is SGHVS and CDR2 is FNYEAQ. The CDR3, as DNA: TGTGCCAGCAGCTGGACACCGGGACAGGTGGAGTCCGAGCAGTACTTC. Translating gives CASSWTPGQVESEQYF.

The chain's CDR3 is CASSLSGTEQYF. The CDR3 DNA reads TGTGCCAGCAGTTTGAGCGGGACCGAGCAGTACTTC. The chain carries TRBV6-5 and TRBJ2-7; 7 nucleotides match TRBD2. Germline CDR1 and CDR2: MNHEY and SVGAGI. This CDR3 has 12 amino acids. V shed 4 bases and J 6 bases; nucleotides not matched to a gene: 3.

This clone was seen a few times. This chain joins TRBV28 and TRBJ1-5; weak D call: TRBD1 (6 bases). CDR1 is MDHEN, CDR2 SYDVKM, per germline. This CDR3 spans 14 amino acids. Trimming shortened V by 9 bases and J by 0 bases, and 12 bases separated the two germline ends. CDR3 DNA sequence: TGTGCCAGTATGGGAGGGGGTAGCAATCAGCCCCAGCATTTT. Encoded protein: CASMGGGSNQPQHF.

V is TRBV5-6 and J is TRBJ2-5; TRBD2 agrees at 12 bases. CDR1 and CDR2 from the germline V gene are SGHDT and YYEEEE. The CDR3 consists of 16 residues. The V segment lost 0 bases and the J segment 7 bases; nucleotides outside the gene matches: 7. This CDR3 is CASSLELAGGPGTQYF. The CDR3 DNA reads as TGTGCCAGCAGCTTGGAGCTAGCGGGAGGGCCTGGGACCCAGTACTTC.

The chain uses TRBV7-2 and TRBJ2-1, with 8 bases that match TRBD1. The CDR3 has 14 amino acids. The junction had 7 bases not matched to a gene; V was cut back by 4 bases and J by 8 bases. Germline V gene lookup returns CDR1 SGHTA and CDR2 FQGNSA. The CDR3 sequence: CASSYQGARDEQFF. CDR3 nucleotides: TGTGCCAGCAGCTACCAGGGGGCGAGGGATGAGCAGTTCTTC.

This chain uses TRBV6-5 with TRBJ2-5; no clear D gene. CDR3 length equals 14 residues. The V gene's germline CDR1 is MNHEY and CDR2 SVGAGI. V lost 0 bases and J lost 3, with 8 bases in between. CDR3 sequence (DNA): TGTGCCAGCAGTTACTCGCCAACGGAAGAGACCCAGTACTTC. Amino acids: CASSYSPTEETQYF.